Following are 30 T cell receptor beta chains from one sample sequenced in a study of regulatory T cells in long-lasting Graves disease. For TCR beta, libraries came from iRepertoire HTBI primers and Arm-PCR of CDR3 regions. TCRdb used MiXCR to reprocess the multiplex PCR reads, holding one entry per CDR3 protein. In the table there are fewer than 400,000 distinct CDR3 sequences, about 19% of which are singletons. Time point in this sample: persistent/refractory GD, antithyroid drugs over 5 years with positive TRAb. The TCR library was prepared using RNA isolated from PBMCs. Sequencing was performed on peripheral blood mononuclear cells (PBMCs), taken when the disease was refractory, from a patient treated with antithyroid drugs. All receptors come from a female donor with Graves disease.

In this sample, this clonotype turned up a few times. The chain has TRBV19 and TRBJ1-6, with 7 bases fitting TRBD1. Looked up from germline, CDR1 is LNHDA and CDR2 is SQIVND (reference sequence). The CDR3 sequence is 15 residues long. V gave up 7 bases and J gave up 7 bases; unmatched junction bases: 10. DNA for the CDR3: TGTGCCAGTAACCCATTCCGGGACAGCAATTCACCCCTCCACTTT. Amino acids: CASNPFRDSNSPLHF.

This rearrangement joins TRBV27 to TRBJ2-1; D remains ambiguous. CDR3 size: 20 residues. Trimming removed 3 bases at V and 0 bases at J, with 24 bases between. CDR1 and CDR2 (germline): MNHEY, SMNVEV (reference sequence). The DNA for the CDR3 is TGTGCCAGCAGTTTGGAGCCACCTGCCCTGGCTGCCGGCTCCTACAATGAGCAGTTCTTC. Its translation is CASSLEPPALAAGSYNEQFF.

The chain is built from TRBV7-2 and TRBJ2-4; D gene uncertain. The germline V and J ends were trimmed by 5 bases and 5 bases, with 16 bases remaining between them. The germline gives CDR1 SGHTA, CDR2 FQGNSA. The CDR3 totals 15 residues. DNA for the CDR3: TGTGCCAGCAGCCTACTCGCCGGGTTCCAAAACATTCAGTACTTC. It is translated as CASSLLAGFQNIQYF.

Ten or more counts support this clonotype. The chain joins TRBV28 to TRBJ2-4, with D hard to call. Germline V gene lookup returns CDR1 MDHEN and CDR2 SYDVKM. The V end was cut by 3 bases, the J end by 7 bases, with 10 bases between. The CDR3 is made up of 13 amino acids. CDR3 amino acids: CASSLGYYNIQYF. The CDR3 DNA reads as TGTGCCAGCAGTTTGGGATATTACAACATTCAGTACTTC.

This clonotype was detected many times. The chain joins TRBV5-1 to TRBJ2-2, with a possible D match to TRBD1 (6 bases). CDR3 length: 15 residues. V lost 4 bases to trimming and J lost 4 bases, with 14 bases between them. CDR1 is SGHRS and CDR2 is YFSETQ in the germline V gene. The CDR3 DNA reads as TGCGCCAGCAGCCTTGACAGGCCTGGCACCGGGGAGCTGTTTTTT. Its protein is CASSLDRPGTGELFF.

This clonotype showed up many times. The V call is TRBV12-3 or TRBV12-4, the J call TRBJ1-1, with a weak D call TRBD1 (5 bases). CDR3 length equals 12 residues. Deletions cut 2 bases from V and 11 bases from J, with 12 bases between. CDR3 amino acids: CASSLSGGVAFF. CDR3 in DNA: TGTGCCAGCAGTTTATCGGGGGGGGTGGCTTTCTTT.

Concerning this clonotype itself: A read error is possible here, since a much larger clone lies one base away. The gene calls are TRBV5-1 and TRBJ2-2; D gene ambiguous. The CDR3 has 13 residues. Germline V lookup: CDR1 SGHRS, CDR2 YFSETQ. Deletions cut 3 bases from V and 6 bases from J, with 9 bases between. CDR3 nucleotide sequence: TGCGCCAGCAGCTGGGCGGTGGCCGGGGAGCTGTTTTTT. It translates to CASSWAVAGELFF.

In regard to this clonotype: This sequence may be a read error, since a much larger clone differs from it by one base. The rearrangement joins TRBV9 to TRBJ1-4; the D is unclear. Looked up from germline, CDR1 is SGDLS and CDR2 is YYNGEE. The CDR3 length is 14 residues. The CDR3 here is CASGVEGWSEKLFF. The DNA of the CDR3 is TGTGCCAGCGGCGTAGAGGGATGGAGTGAAAAACTGTTTTTT. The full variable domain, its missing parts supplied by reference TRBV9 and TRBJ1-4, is DSGVTQTPKHLITATGQRVTLRCSPRSGDLSVYWYQQSLDQGLQFLIQYYNGEERAKGNILERFSAQQFPDLHSELNLSSLELGDSALYFCASGVEGWSEKLFFGSGTQLSVL.

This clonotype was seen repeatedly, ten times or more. CDR3 in DNA: TGTGCCAGCAGTCGGGCGCAGGCTAGCAATCAGCCCCAGCATTTT. Its translation: CASSRAQASNQPQHF. This rearrangement joins TRBV28 to TRBJ1-5; D ambiguous. V lost 5 bases and J 0 bases, leaving 11 bases between the germline ends. The CDR3 spans 15 residues. Germline CDR1 is MDHEN and CDR2 is SYDVKM.

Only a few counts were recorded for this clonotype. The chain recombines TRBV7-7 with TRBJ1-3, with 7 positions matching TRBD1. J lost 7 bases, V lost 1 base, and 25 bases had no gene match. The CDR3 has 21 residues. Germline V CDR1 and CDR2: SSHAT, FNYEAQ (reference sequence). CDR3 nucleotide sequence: TGTGCCAGCAGCTTAGGGTTGGGACAGTCTACCACGATGGCTCTGGAGAACACCATATATTTT. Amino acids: CASSLGLGQSTTMALENTIYF.

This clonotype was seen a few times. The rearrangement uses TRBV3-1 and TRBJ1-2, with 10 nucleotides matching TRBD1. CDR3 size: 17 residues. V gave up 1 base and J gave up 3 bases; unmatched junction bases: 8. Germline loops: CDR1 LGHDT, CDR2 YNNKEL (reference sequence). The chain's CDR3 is CASSQGTRQGADYGYTF. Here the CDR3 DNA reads TGTGCCAGCAGCCAAGGGACTAGACAGGGGGCGGACTATGGCTACACCTTC.

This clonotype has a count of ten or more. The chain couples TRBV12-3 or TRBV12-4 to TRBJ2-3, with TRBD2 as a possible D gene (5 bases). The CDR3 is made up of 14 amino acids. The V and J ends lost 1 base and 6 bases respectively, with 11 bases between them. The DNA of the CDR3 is TGTGCCAGCAGTTTAGGGGCTAGCAGTGATACGCAGTATTTT. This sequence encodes CASSLGASSDTQYF.

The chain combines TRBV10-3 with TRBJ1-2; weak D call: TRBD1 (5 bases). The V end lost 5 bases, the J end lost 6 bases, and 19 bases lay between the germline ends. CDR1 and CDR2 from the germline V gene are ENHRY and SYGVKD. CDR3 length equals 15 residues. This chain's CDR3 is CAISLNAGVPDGYTF. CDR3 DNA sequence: TGTGCCATCAGTTTGAACGCGGGGGTCCCCGATGGCTACACCTTC.

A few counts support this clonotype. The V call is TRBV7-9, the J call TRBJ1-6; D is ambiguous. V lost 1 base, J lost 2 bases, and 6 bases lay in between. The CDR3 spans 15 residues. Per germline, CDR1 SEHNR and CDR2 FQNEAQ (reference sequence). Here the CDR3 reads CASSLGRAYNSPLHF. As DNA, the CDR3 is TGTGCCAGCAGCTTAGGACGGGCCTATAATTCACCCCTCCACTTT.

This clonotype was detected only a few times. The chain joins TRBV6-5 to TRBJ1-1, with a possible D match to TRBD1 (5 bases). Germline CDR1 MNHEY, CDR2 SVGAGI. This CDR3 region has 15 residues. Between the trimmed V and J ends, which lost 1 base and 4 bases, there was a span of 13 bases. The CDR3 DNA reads TGTGCCAGCAGTTACTTTGGCAGGGAGAGCACTGAAGCTTTCTTT. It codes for CASSYFGRESTEAFF.

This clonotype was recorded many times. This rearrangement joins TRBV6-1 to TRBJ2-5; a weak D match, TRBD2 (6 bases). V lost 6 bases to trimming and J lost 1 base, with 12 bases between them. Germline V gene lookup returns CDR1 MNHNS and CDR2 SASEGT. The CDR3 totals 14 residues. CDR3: CASRRGFIQETQYF. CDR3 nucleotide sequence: TGTGCCAGCAGACGGGGGTTTATCCAAGAGACCCAGTACTTC.

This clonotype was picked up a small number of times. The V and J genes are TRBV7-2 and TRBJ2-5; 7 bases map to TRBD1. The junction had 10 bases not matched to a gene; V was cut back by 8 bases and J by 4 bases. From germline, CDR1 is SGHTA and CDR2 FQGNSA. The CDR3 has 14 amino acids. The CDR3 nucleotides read TGTGCCAGCGGGGTGAGGGGGCTGGGAGAGACCCAGTACTTC. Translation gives CASGVRGLGETQYF.

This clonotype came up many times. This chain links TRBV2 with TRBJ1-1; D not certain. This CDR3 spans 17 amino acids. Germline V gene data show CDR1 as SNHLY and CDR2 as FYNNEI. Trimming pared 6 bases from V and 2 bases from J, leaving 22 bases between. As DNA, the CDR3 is TGTGCCAGCAGCTTTAATACGGCGTCGGCGGATAACACTGAAGCTTTCTTT. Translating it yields CASSFNTASADNTEAFF.

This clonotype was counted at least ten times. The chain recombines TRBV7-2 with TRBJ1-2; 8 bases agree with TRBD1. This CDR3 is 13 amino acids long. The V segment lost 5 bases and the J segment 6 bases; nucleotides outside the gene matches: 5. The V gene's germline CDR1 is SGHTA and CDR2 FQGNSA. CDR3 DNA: TGTGCCAGCAGCCCGGACAGGGCCAATGGCTACACCTTC. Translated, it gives CASSPDRANGYTF. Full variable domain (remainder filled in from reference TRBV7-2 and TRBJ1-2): GAGVSQSPSNKVTEKGKDVELRCDPISGHTALYWYRQSLGQGLEFLIYFQGNSAPDKSGLPSDRFSAERTGGSVSTLTIQRTQQEDSAVYLCASSPDRANGYTFGSGTRLTVV.

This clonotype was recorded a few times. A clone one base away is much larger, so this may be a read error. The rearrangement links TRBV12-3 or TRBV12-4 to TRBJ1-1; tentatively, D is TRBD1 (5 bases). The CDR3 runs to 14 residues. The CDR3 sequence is CASRWGRENTETFF. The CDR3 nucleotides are TGTGCCAGCCGGTGGGGCCGAGAAAACACTGAAACTTTCTTT.

CDR3 region: CSAPTGDGNQPQHF. CDR3 nucleotide sequence: TGCAGTGCTCCGACAGGGGATGGAAATCAGCCCCAGCATTTT. The genes are TRBV20-1 and TRBJ1-5; 8 bases fit TRBD1. CDR3 length: 14 amino acids. V lost 5 bases to trimming and J lost 4 bases; unmatched junction nucleotides: 7. Germline V CDR1 and CDR2: DFQATT, SNEGSKA (reference sequence).

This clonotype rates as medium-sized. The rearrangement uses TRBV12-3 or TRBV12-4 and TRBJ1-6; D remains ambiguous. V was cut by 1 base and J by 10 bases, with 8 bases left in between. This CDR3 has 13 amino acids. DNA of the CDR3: TGTGCCAGCAGTTTAGGAGCGGGATCACCCCTCCACTTT. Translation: CASSLGAGSPLHF.

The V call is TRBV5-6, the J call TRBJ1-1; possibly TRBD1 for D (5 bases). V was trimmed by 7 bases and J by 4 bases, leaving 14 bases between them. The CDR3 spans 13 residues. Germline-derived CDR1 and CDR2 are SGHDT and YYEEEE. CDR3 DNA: TGTGCCAGCGAGGCGACTCAGGGCACTGAAGCTTTCTTT. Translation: CASEATQGTEAFF.

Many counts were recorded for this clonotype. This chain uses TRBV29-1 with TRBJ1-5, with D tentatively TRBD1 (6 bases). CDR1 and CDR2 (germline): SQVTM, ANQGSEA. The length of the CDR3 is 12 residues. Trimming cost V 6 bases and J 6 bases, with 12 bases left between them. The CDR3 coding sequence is TGCAGCGTGGCACAGGGTTCTCAGCCCCAGCATTTT. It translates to CSVAQGSQPQHF.

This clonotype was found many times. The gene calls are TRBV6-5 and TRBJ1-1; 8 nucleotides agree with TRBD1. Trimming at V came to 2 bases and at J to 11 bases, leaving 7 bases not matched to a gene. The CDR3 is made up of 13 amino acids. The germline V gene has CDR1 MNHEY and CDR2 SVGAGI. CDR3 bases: TGTGCCAGCAGTTACACCGGACAGGGAACTGCTTTCTTT. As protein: CASSYTGQGTAFF.

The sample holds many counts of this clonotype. CDR3 nucleotides: TGTGCCAGCAGCAGTGACGGAACAACTAATGAAAAACTGTTTTTT. Translated, it gives CASSSDGTTNEKLFF. The V call is TRBV7-2, the J call TRBJ1-4; D is undetermined. The V end lost 5 bases, the J end lost 0 bases, and 10 bases lay between the germline ends. This CDR3 contains 15 residues. Germline assignment: CDR1 SGHTA and CDR2 FQGNSA.

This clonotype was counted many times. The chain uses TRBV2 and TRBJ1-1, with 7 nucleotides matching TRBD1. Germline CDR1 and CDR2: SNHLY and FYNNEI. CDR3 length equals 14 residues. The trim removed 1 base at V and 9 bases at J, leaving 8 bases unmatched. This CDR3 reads CASSEGGRGQKAFF. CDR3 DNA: TGTGCCAGCAGTGAAGGCGGGAGGGGACAGAAAGCTTTCTTT.

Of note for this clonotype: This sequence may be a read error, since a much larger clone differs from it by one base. The CDR3 here is CASRPQGSGYQQYF. CDR3 bases: TGTGCCAGCAGACCCCAGGGAAGTGGCTACCAGCAGTACTTC. This sequence joins TRBV28 and TRBJ2-7; D may be TRBD1 (5 bases). The V gene's germline CDR1 is MDHEN and CDR2 SYDVKM. This CDR3 comprises 14 residues.

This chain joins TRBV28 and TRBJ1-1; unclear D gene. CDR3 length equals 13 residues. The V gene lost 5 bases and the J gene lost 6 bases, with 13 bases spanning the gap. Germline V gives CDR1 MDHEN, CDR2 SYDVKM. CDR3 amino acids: CASSPHLNAEAFF. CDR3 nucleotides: TGTGCCAGCAGTCCCCATCTCAACGCTGAAGCTTTCTTT.

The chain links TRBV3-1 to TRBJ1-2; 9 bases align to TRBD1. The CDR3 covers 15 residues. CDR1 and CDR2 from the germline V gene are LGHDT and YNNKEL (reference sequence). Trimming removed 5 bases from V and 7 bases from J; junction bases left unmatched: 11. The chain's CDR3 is CASSFLGQGGTGYTF. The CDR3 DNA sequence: TGTGCCAGCAGCTTTTTGGGACAGGGAGGCACTGGCTACACCTTC.